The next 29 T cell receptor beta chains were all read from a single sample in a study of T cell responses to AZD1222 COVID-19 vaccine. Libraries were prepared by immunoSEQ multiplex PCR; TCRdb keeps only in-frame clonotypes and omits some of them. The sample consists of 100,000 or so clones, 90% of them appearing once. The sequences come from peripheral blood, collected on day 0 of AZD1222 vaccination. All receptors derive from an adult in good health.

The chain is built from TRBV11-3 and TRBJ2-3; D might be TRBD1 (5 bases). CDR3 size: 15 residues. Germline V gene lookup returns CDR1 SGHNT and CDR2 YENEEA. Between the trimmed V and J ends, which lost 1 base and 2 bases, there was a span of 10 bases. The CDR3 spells CASSLGWGPTDTQYF. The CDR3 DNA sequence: TGTGCCAGCAGCTTAGGTTGGGGCCCCACAGATACGCAGTATTTT.

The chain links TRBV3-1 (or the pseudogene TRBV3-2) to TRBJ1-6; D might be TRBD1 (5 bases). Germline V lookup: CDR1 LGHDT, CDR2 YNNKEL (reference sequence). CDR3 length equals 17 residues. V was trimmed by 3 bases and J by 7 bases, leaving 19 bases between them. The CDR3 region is CASSHSTGIGGNSPLHF. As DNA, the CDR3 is TGTGCCAGCAGCCATTCTACCGGGATTGGGGGGAATTCACCCCTCCACTTT.

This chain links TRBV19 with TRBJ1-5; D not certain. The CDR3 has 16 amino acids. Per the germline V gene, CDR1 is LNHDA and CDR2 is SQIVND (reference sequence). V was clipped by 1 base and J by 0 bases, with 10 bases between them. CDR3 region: CASSIATAYSNQPQHF. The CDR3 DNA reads TGTGCCAGTAGTATAGCCACGGCCTATAGCAATCAGCCCCAGCATTTT.

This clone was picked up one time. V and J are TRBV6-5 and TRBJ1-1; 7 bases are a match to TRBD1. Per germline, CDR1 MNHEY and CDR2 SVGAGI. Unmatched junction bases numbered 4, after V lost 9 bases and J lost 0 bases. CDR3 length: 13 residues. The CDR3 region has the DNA TGTGCCAGTGCCAGGGGGATGAACACTGAAGCTTTCTTT. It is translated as CASARGMNTEAFF.

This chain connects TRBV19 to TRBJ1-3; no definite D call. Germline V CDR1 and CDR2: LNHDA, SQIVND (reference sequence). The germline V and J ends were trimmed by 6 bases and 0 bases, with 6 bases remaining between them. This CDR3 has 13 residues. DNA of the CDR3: TGTGCCAGTAGCGAGATCTCTGGAAACACCATATATTTT. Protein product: CASSEISGNTIYF.

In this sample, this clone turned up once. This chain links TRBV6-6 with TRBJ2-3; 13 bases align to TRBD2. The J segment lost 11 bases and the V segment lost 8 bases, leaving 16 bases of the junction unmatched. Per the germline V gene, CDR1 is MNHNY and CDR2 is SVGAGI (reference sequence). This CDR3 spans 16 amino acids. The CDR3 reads CASQITTSGGPDGQYF. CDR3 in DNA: TGTGCCAGCCAAATCACGACTAGCGGGGGGCCCGATGGGCAGTATTTT.

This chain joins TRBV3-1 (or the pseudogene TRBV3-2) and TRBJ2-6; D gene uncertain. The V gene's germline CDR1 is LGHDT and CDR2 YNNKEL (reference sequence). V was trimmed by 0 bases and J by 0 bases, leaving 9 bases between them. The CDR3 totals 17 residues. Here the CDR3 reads CASSQDPTLSGANVLTF. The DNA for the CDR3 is TGTGCCAGCAGCCAAGATCCGACCCTCTCTGGGGCCAACGTCCTGACTTTC.

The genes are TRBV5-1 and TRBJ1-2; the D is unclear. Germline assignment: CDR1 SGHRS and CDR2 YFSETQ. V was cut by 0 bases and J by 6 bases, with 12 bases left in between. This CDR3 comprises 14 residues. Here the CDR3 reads CASSLEAGEHGYTF. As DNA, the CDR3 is TGCGCCAGCAGCTTGGAGGCCGGAGAACATGGCTACACCTTC.

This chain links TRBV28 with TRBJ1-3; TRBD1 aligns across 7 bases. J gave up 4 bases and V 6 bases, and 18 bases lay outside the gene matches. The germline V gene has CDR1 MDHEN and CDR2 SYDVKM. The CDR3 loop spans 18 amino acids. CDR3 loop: CASSPRPPRTGTGNTIYF. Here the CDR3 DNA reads TGTGCCAGCAGCCCACGACCCCCCCGGACAGGAACAGGAAACACCATATATTTT.

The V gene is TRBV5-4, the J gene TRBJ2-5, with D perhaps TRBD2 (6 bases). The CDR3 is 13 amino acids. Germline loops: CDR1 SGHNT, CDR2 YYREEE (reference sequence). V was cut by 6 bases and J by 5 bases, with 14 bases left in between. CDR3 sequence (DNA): TGTGCCAGCACTACCCCAGGGACTGAGACCCAGTACTTC. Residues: CASTTPGTETQYF. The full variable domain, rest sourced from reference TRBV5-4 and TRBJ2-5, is ETGVTQSPTHLIKTRGQQVTLRCSSQSGHNTVSWYQQALGQGPQFIFQYYREEENGRGNFPPRFSGLQFPNYSSELNVNALELDDSALYLCASTTPGTETQYFGPGTRLLVL.

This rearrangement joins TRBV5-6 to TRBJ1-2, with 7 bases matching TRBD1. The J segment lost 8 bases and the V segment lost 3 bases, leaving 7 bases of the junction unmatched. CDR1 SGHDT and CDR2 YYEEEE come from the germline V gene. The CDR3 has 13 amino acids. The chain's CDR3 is CASSWDRARGYTF. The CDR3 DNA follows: TGTGCCAGCAGCTGGGACAGAGCGAGAGGCTACACCTTC.

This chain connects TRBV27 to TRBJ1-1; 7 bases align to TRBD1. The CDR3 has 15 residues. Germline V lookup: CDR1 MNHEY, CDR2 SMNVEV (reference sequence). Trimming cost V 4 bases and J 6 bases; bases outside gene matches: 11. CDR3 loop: CASSYIDRDLSEAFF. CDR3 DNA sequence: TGTGCCAGCAGTTATATAGACAGGGATTTATCTGAAGCTTTCTTT.

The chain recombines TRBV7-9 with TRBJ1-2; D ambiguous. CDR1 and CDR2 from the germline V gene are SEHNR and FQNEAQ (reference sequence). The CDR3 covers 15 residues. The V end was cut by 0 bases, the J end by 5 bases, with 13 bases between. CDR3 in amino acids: CASSLAPRGWYGYTF. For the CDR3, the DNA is TGTGCCAGCAGCTTAGCGCCCCGGGGATGGTATGGCTACACCTTC. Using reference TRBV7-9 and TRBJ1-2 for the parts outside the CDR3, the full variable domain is DTGVSQNPRHKITKRGQNVTFRCDPISEHNRLYWYRQTLGQGPEFLTYFQNEAQLEKSRLLSDRFSAERPKGSFSTLEIQRTEQGDSAMYLCASSLAPRGWYGYTFGSGTRLTVV.

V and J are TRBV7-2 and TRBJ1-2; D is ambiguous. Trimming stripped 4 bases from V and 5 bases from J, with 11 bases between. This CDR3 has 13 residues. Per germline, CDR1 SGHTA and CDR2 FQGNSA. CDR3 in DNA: TGTGCCAGCAGCTCGAATTCCCGGTATGGCTACACCTTC. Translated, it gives CASSSNSRYGYTF.

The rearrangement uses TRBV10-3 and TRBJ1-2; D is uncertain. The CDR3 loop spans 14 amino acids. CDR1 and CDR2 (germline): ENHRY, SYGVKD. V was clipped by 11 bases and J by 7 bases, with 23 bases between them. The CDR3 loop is CASQNGVRAGGYTF. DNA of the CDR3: TGTGCCTCCCAGAACGGCGTGCGAGCTGGTGGCTACACCTTC.

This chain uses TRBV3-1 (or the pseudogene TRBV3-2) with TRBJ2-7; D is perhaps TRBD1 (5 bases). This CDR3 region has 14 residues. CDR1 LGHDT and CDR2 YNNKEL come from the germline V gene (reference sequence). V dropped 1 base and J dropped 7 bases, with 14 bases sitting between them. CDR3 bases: TGTGCCAGCAGCCAAGGGGGCTTGCTTGGGGAGCAGTACTTC. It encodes CASSQGGLLGEQYF.

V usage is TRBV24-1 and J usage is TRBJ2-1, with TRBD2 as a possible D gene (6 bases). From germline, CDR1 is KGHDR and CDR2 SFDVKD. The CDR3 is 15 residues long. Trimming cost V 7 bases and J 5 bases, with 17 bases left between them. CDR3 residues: CATRRRREPNNEQFF. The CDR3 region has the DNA TGTGCCACCAGGAGGAGGAGGGAGCCAAACAATGAGCAGTTCTTC.

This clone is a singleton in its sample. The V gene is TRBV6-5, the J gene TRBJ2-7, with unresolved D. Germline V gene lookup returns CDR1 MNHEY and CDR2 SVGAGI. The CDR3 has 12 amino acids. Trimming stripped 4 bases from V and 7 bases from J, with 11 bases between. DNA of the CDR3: TGTGCCAGCAGTTCCACACTGGGGGAGCAGTACTTC. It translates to CASSSTLGEQYF.

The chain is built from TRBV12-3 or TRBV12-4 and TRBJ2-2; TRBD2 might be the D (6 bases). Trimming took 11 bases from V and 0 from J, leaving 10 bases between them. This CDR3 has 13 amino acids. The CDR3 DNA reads TGTGCCGGGGAGGACACGAACACCGGGGAGCTGTTTTTT. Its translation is CAGEDTNTGELFF.

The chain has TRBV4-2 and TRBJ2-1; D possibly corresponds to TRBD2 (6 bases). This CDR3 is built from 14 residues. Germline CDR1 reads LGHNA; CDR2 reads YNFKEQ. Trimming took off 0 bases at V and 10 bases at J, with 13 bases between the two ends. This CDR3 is CASSQERRSGEQFF. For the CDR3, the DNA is TGTGCCAGCAGCCAAGAACGTCGGAGCGGGGAGCAGTTCTTC.

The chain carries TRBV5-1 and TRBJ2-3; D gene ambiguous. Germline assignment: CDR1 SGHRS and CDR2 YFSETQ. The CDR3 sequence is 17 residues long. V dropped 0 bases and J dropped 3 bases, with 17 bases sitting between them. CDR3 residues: CASSLVYQVGMTDTQYF. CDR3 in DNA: TGCGCCAGCAGCTTGGTGTACCAGGTGGGGATGACAGATACGCAGTATTTT.

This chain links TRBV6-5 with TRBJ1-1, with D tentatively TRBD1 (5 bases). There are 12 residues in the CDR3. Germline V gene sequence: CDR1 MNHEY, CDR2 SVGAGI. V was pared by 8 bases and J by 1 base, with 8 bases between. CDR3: CASGQGNTEAFF. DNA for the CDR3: TGTGCCAGCGGGCAGGGGAACACTGAAGCTTTCTTT.

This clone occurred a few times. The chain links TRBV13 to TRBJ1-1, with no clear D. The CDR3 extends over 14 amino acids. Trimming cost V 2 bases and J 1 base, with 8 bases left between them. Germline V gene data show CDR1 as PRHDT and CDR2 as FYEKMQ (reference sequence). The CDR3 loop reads CASSLWTENTEAFF. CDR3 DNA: TGTGCCAGCAGCTTATGGACGGAGAACACTGAAGCTTTCTTT.

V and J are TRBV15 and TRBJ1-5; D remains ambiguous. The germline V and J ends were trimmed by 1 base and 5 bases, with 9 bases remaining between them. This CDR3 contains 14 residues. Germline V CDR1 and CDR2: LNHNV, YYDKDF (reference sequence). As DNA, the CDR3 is TGTGCCACCAGCAGAGGGGTAGAATATCAGCCCCAGCATTTT. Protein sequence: CATSRGVEYQPQHF.

The CDR3 nucleotides are TGTGCCAGCAGTTACTCGAATTCAGGGGGCTTTGCAGATACGCAGTATTTT. Encoded protein: CASSYSNSGGFADTQYF. V is TRBV6-2 or TRBV6-3 and J is TRBJ2-3; TRBD1 agrees at 8 bases. Germline values: CDR1 MNHEY, CDR2 SVGEGT. Losses at the gene ends were 0 bases for V and 4 bases for J; bases not matched to a gene: 9. The CDR3 has 17 amino acids.

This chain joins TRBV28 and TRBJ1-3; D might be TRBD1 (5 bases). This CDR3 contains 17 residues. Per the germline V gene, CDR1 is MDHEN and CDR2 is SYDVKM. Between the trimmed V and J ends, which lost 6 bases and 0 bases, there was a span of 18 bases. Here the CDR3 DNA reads TGTGCCAGCAGACCAGGGAGCGGTGCGCTCTCTGGAAACACCATATATTTT. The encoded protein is CASRPGSGALSGNTIYF.

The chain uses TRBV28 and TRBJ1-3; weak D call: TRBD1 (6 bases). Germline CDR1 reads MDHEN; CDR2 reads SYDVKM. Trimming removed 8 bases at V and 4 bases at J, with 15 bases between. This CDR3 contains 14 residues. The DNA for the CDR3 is TGTGCCAGCTCAACAGGGAGTGAAGGAAACACCATATATTTT. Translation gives CASSTGSEGNTIYF.

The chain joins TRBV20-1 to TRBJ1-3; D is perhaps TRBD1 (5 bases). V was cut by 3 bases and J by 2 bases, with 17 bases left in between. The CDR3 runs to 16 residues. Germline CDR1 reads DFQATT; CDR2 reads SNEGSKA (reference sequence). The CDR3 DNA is TGCAGTGCTAGTGATCGGGACGTAATTACTGGAAACACCATATATTTT. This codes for CSASDRDVITGNTIYF.

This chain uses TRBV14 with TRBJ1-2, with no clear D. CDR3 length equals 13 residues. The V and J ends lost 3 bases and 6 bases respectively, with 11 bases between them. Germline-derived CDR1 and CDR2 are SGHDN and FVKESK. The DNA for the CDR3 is TGTGCCAGCAGCCACGGACGGCGAGATGGCTACACCTTC. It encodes CASSHGRRDGYTF.